These T cell receptor beta chains were read from a single sample in a study of PD-1 blockade in classical Hodgkin lymphoma. The data were produced by immunoSEQ multiplex PCR, yet TCRdb's version contains in-frame clones alone and is incomplete. The sample yields around 26,000 clones, roughly 80% seen once. The starting material was CD4+ T cells from blood, obtained before the fourth cycle of nivolumab. The source is a human donor with classical Hodgkin lymphoma. The CDR3 runs from the conserved cysteine through the conserved F or W. A D gene is named only where the DNA matches it firmly. The size field is filled for only some rows; it gives once, few, many or a size class.

size	D	V	J	CDR3	DNA
NA	NA	TRBV5-1	TRBJ2-3	CASSLRAQLDTQYF	TGCGCCAGCAGCTTGCGGGCCCAGTTGGATACGCAGTATTTT
NA	NA	TRBV7-2	TRBJ2-1	CASSFWSTSSYNEQFF	TGTGCCAGCAGCTTTTGGTCAACGAGCTCCTACAATGAGCAGTTCTTC
NA	TRBD1	TRBV7-6	TRBJ1-4	CASSQGQGGTNEKLFF	TGTGCCAGCAGCCAGGGACAGGGCGGAACTAATGAAAAACTGTTTTTT
NA	NA	TRBV10-3	TRBJ2-3	CAISESTGGLTQYF	TGTGCCATCAGTGAGTCGACAGGCGGACTTACGCAGTATTTT
few	NA	TRBV6-6	TRBJ1-5	CAARGTDQPQHF	TGTGCCGCCCGGGGAACGGATCAGCCCCAGCATTTT
NA	NA	TRBV7-8	TRBJ1-2	CASSLGGSEVQGYTF	TGTGCCAGCAGCTTAGGGGGATCCGAGGTACAGGGCTACACCTTC
NA	TRBD1	TRBV19	TRBJ1-6	CASGQGALGSPLHF	TGTGCCAGTGGACAGGGGGCCTTGGGGTCACCCCTCCACTTT
NA	TRBD1	TRBV19	TRBJ1-6	CASSIALGRGLNNSPLHF	TGTGCCAGTAGTATAGCGTTGGGCAGGGGGCTGAATAATTCACCCCTCCACTTT
NA	NA	TRBV5-1	TRBJ2-2	CASSPGHGNTGELFF	TGCGCCAGCAGCCCGGGACATGGGAACACCGGGGAGCTGTTTTTT
NA	NA	TRBV30	TRBJ1-3	CAQGKGANTIYF	TGTGCCCAGGGGAAGGGAGCGAACACCATATATTTT
NA	NA	TRBV7-2	TRBJ1-2	CASSTDPSQGYTF	TGTGCCAGCAGCACGGACCCCTCTCAGGGCTACACCTTC
NA	NA	TRBV6-1	TRBJ1-4	CASSEARGGVEKLFF	TGTGCCAGCAGTGAAGCCCGGGGAGGGGTCGAAAAACTGTTTTTT
few	NA	TRBV2	TRBJ1-5	CASSDARYSNQPQHF	TGTGCCAGCAGTGATGCAAGATATAGCAATCAGCCCCAGCATTTT
NA	TRBD1	TRBV29-1	TRBJ1-2	CSVVGQGINRDYGYTF	TGCAGCGTCGTAGGACAGGGAATCAACAGGGACTATGGCTACACCTTC
once	NA	TRBV6-5	TRBJ1-5	CASNPSQGQGQPQHF	TGTGCCAGCAACCCTAGCCAAGGGCAAGGGCAGCCCCAGCATTTT
NA	NA	TRBV27	TRBJ2-3	CASSHRGISTDTQYF	TGTGCCAGCAGTCATAGGGGAATCTCCACAGATACGCAGTATTTT
NA	NA	TRBV30	TRBJ2-1	CAWRVTLLWDFF	TGTGCCTGGAGGGTTACCCTACTTTGGGATTTCTTC
NA	TRBD1	TRBV11-2	TRBJ1-4	CASSFRGEKKLFF	TGTGCCAGCAGCTTCAGGGGGGAGAAAAAACTGTTTTTT
NA	NA	TRBV6-6	TRBJ1-2	CASSRGGQGDYGYTF	TGTGCCAGCAGTAGGGGTGGGCAGGGTGACTATGGCTACACCTTC
NA	TRBD1	TRBV14	TRBJ1-4	CASSPIQGAGEKLFF	TGTGCCAGCAGCCCCATACAGGGGGCGGGCGAAAAACTGTTTTTT
NA	NA	TRBV9	TRBJ2-1	CASSVFGLNYNEQFF	TGTGCCAGCAGCGTCTTTGGACTCAACTACAATGAGCAGTTCTTC
NA	TRBD1	TRBV10-3	TRBJ1-1	CAISATGTGTEAFF	TGTGCCATCAGCGCGACAGGGACCGGTACTGAAGCTTTCTTT
NA	TRBD1	TRBV19	TRBJ2-7	CASSNGQGPSSKQYF	TGTGCCAGTAGTAACGGACAGGGGCCTTCTTCGAAGCAGTACTTC
once	NA	TRBV19	TRBJ2-1	CASSITGNEQFF	TGTGCCAGTAGTATAACAGGGAATGAGCAGTTCTTC
once	NA	TRBV2	TRBJ1-3	CASSERPINSGNTIYF	TGTGCCAGCAGTGAACGGCCAATCAACTCTGGAAACACCATATATTTT
once	NA	TRBV30	TRBJ2-7	CAWRWGSMGYEQYF	TGTGCCTGGAGATGGGGGAGTATGGGCTACGAGCAGTACTTC
few	NA	TRBV10-3	TRBJ1-5	CAISESQSLSNQPQHF	TGTGCCATCAGTGAGTCACAGTCACTTAGCAATCAGCCCCAGCATTTT
NA	TRBD1	TRBV5-4	TRBJ2-6	CAIHQGTVSSGANVLTF	TGTGCCATCCACCAGGGGACAGTTAGCTCTGGGGCCAACGTCCTGACTTTC
NA	TRBD1	TRBV4-3	TRBJ1-4	CATGTVDEKLFF	TGCGCCACCGGGACAGTCGATGAAAAACTGTTTTTT
NA	NA	TRBV18	TRBJ1-5	CASSPSVAQSNQPQHF	TGTGCCAGCTCACCAAGTGTGGCCCAGAGCAATCAGCCCCAGCATTTT
NA	NA	TRBV19	TRBJ1-2	CATKGQTTNYGYTF	TGTGCCACCAAGGGACAAACAACTAACTATGGCTACACCTTC
few	NA	TRBV21-1	TRBJ1-2	CASSKEGTAFYGYTF	TGTGCCAGCAGCAAAGAGGGGACAGCTTTCTATGGCTACACCTTC
NA	NA	TRBV7-2	TRBJ1-2	CASTLDRQNYGYTF	TGTGCCAGCACCCTGGACAGACAAAACTATGGCTACACCTTC
NA	TRBD1	TRBV15	TRBJ1-6	CATSRGQGSSPLHF	TGTGCCACCAGCCGCGGACAGGGGTCCTCACCCCTCCACTTT
few	NA	TRBV19	TRBJ1-1	CASIGGALNTEAFF	TGTGCCAGTATCGGAGGGGCGTTGAACACTGAAGCTTTCTTT
NA	TRBD1	TRBV5-1	TRBJ2-7	CASSLTGQGPYEQYF	TGCGCCAGCAGCCTAACTGGACAGGGCCCCTACGAGCAGTACTTC
NA	NA	TRBV30	TRBJ1-4	CACYEDANEKLFF	TGTGCCTGTTATGAGGACGCTAATGAAAAACTGTTTTTT
NA	NA	TRBV27	TRBJ2-5	CASSRTTTQETQYF	TGTGCCAGCAGCAGGACAACCACACAAGAGACCCAGTACTTC
NA	TRBD1	TRBV5-1	TRBJ1-1	CASSLGQGSTEAFF	TGCGCCAGCAGCTTGGGACAGGGGAGCACTGAAGCTTTCTTT
NA	TRBD1	TRBV5-1	TRBJ2-1	CASSLAQGAYNEQFF	TGCGCCAGCAGCTTGGCACAGGGGGCCTACAATGAGCAGTTCTTC
NA	NA	TRBV6-5	TRBJ1-2	CASSYSKVTYGYTF	TGTGCCAGCAGTTACTCGAAAGTAACCTATGGCTACACCTTC
NA	TRBD1	TRBV27	TRBJ1-2	CASRTWTGGNYGYTF	TGTGCCAGCAGGACTTGGACAGGGGGTAACTATGGCTACACCTTC